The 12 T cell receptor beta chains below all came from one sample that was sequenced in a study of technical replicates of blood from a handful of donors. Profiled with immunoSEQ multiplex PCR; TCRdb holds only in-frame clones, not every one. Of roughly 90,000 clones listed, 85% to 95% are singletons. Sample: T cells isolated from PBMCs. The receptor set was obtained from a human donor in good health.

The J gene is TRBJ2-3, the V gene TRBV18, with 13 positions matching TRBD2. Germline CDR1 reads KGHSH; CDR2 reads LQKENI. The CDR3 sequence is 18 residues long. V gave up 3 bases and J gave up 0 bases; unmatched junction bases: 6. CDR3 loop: CASSPRGTSGASTDTQYF. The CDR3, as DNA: TGTGCCAGCTCACCGCGTGGGACTAGCGGGGCCAGCACAGATACGCAGTATTTT.

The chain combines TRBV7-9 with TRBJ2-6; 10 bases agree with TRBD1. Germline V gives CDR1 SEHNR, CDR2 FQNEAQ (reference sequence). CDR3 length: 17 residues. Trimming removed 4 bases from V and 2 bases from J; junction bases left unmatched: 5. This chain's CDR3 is CASSSGTGDPGANVLTF. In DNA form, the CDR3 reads TGTGCCAGCAGCTCGGGGACAGGGGATCCTGGGGCCAACGTCCTGACTTTC.

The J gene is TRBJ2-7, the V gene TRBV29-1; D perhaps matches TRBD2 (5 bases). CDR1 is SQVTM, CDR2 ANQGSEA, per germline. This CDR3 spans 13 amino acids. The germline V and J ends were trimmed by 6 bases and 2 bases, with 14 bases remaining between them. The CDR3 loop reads CSVHGVRTYEQYF. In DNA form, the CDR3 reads TGCAGCGTCCACGGGGTTCGAACCTACGAGCAGTACTTC.

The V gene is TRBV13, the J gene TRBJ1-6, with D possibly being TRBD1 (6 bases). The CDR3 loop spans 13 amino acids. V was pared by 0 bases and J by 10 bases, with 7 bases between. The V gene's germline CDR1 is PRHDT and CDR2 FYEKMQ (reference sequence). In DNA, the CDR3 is TGTGCCAGCAGCTTAGGGACAGGCTCACCCCTCCACTTT. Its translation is CASSLGTGSPLHF.

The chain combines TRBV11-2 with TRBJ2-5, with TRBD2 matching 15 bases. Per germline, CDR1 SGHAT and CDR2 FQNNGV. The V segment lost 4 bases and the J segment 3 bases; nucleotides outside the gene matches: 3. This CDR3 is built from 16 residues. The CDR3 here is CASSWGLAGGKETQYF. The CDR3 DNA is TGTGCCAGCAGCTGGGGACTAGCGGGAGGCAAAGAGACCCAGTACTTC.

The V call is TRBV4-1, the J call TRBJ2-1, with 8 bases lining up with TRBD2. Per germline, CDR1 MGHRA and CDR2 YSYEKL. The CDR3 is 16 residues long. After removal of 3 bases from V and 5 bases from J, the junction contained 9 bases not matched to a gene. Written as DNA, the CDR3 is TGCGCCAGCAGCCATATAGCGGGATCGCGGGACAATGAGCAGTTCTTC. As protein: CASSHIAGSRDNEQFF.

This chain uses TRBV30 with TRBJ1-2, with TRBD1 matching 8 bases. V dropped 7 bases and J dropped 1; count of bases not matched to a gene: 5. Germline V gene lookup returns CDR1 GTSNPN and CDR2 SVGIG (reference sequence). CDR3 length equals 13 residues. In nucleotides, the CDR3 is TGTGCCTTGGGACAGGCAAATAACTATGGCTACACCTTC. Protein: CALGQANNYGYTF.

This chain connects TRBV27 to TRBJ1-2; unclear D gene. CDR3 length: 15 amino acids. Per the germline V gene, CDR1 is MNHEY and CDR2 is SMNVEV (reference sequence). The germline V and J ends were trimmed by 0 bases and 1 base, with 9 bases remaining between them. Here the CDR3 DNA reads TGTGCCAGCAGTTTATCGGCAGTCTTTAACTATGGCTACACCTTC. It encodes CASSLSAVFNYGYTF.

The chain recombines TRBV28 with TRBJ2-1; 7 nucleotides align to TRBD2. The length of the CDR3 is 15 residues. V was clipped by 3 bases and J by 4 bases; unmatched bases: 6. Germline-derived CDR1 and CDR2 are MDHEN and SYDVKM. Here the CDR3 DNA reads TGTGCCAGCAGTTTGGGCGGGAGAGGGTACAATGAGCAGTTCTTC. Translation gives CASSLGGRGYNEQFF.

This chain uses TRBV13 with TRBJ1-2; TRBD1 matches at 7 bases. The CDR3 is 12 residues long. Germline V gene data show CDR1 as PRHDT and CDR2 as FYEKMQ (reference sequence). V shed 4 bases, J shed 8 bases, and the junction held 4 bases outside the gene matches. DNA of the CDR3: TGTGCCAGCAGCTACGGACAGGCAGGCTACACCTTC. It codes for CASSYGQAGYTF.

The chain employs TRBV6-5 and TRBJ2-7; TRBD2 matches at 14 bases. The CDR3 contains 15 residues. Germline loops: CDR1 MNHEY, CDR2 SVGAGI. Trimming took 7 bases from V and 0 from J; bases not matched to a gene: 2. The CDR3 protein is CASTGLAGVSYEQYF. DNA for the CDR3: TGTGCCAGCACGGGACTAGCGGGAGTCTCCTACGAGCAGTACTTC.

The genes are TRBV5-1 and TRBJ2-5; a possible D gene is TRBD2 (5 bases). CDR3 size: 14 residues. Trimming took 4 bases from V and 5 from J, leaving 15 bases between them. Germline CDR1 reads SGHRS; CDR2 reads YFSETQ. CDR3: CASSPVPEAETQYF. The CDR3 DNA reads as TGCGCCAGCAGCCCGGTCCCGGAGGCGGAGACCCAGTACTTC.